The sequence of this T cell receptor beta chain was determined in a study of blood T cell repertoires in COVID-19. Original processing notes: Cell counts per sample came from amplifying reference gene primers. TCRdb keeps only in-frame clones here, not all; method: immunoSEQ multiplex PCR. V and J calls and clone size come straight from that table; D and trimming were deduced from the DNA. The sample gives tens of thousands of clones, 70% to 90% of which show up once; 8.8% is in the top ten. CDR3 length equals 15 residues. Germline V gene data show CDR1 as MDHEN and CDR2 as SYDVKM. V lost 3 bases and J lost 2, with 11 bases in between.

The chain joins TRBV28 to TRBJ1-5; no clear D gene. The sequence derives from a human donor with active COVID-19. The donor label of this sample is uncertain. The sequencing sample was made of peripheral blood. CDR3 region: CASSLRSKGNQPQHF. CDR3 nucleotides: TGTGCCAGCAGTTTGAGGAGCAAGGGCAATCAGCCCCAGCATTTT.